This is a list of T cell receptor beta chains from one sample in a study of identical twins. From the 5' RACE reads, TCRdb called clonotypes with MiXCR, one entry per CDR3 protein. The sample holds around 1.7 million distinct CDR3 sequences, about 32% seen once. The sample taken for sequencing was cord blood. Receptor source: a newborn girl in good health. Both conserved end residues are part of each CDR3. A D gene is named only where the DNA matches it firmly. Clone size, where shown, is once, few, many, or a class for clones that have expanded.

v_gene,j_gene,abundance,d_gene,CDR3nt,CDR3aa
TRBV4-1,TRBJ1-1,.,.,TGCGCCAGCAGCCAGCCCCAGATGAACACTGAAGCTTTCTTT,CASSQPQMNTEAFF
TRBV11-3,TRBJ2-1,.,.,TGTGCCAGCAGCTTAAGGAGCTTGGGGCTCTACAATGAGCAGTTCTTC,CASSLRSLGLYNEQFF
TRBV7-2,TRBJ1-1,.,.,TGTGCCAGCAGCTTAGAACTACGGGGTGGCGCTTTCTTT,CASSLELRGGAFF
TRBV24-1,TRBJ2-2,.,.,TGTGCCACCAGTGATTTAAATGGGCAGAACACCGGGGAGCTGTTTTTT,CATSDLNGQNTGELFF
TRBV12-3/TRBV12-4,TRBJ2-3,.,.,TGTGCCAGCAGCCATATGAGGGCAGATACGCAGTATTTT,CASSHMRADTQYF
TRBV12-5,TRBJ2-3,.,.,TGTGCTAGTGGTCTTTCCCTCGGACCCACCACAGATACGCAGTATTTT,CASGLSLGPTTDTQYF
TRBV28,TRBJ2-1,few,TRBD2,TGTGCCAGCAGACCACTAGCGGGAGGGCCCTCCTACAATGAGCAGTTCTTC,CASRPLAGGPSYNEQFF
TRBV5-1,TRBJ2-3,many,.,TGCGCCAGCAGCTTGGCGGGGTTCCGCACAGATACGCAGTATTTT,CASSLAGFRTDTQYF
TRBV28,TRBJ1-1,.,TRBD1,TGTGCCAGCAGTCCACCGACAGGGACCTCTGAAGCTTTCTTT,CASSPPTGTSEAFF
TRBV11-2,TRBJ1-1,few,.,TGTGCCAGCAGTCGCACCTGGCCCCGGGTGAACACTGAAGCTTTCTTT,CASSRTWPRVNTEAFF
TRBV7-2,TRBJ2-5,few,TRBD1,TGTGCCAGCAGCTTAGTTGGGACAGCAGCTGGAGAGACCCAGTACTTC,CASSLVGTAAGETQYF
TRBV9,TRBJ2-3,.,.,TGTGCCAGCAGCGTATACCAATCCCCCACAGATACGCAGTATTTT,CASSVYQSPTDTQYF
TRBV10-3,TRBJ2-5,few,TRBD2,TGTGCCATCAGCCAGATAGTCCAGCGGGAGGGCCTATTCCAAGAGACCCAGTACTTC,CAISQIVQREGLFQETQYF
TRBV21-1,TRBJ1-6,few,.,TGTGCCAGCAGCAAAGCCAACAGGGGTGTTGATTCACCCCTCCACTTT,CASSKANRGVDSPLHF
TRBV3-1,TRBJ2-7,few,.,TGTGCCAGCAGCCACGGGACTCTAAACTACGAGCAGTACTTC,CASSHGTLNYEQYF
TRBV30,TRBJ2-7,.,TRBD1,TGTGCCTGGAGTGTAAACAGGGGAGACGAGCAGTACTTC,CAWSVNRGDEQYF
TRBV20-1,TRBJ1-2,.,.,TGCAGTGCTAGGAGTGCAGGGGCAGGTGGCTACACCTTC,CSARSAGAGGYTF
TRBV7-8,TRBJ1-2,.,.,TGTGCCAGCAGCTCCAGTGGTGGGGGAGGGTATGGCTACACCTTC,CASSSSGGGGYGYTF
TRBV3-1,TRBJ2-3,.,TRBD2,TGTGCCAGCAGCCAAGAGATCGGGAGGCCAGATACGCAGTATTTT,CASSQEIGRPDTQYF
TRBV12-3/TRBV12-4,TRBJ1-2,few,.,TGTGCCAGCAGCCCCCGGGGGGCCGGTAACTATGGCTACACCTTC,CASSPRGAGNYGYTF
TRBV10-3,TRBJ2-1,many,TRBD2,TGTGCCATCGACCGAAGCGGGGCGTCGTACAATGAGCAGTTCTTC,CAIDRSGASYNEQFF
TRBV28,TRBJ2-7,few,.,TGTGCCAGCAGTTCCCCATGGACGGTCTCCTACGAGCAGTACTTC,CASSSPWTVSYEQYF
TRBV20-1,TRBJ2-1,.,TRBD2,TGCAGTGCTAGAGCTCCGACGTCTAGCGGAAGAACCTCCTACAATGAGCAGTTCTTC,CSARAPTSSGRTSYNEQFF
TRBV12-3/TRBV12-4,TRBJ2-7,.,TRBD1,TGTGCCAGCAGTTTAGGGGCATACAGGGGGCGTAGACCCTACGAGCAGTACTTC,CASSLGAYRGRRPYEQYF
TRBV7-2,TRBJ2-1,.,.,TGTGCCAGCAGACATTCTTCTGGGAATGAGCAGTTCTTC,CASRHSSGNEQFF
TRBV20-1,TRBJ2-3,.,TRBD2,TGCAGTGCTAGAGATAGGGGACTAGCGGTCGCAGATACGCAGTATTTT,CSARDRGLAVADTQYF
TRBV28,TRBJ2-3,few,.,TGTGCCAGCAGTTTGGCAGGGATCGTCACAGATACGCAGTATTTT,CASSLAGIVTDTQYF
TRBV3-1,TRBJ2-7,few,.,TGTGCCAGCAGCCATCCCGACAGCTCCTACGAGCAGTACTTC,CASSHPDSSYEQYF
TRBV6-5,TRBJ2-7,.,.,TGTGCCAGCAAACCCGCAGGGCTTTCCTACGAGCAGTACTTC,CASKPAGLSYEQYF
TRBV25-1,TRBJ2-3,.,.,TGTGCCAGCAGTGGGCCGATGCGGCGGACAGATACGCAGTATTTT,CASSGPMRRTDTQYF
TRBV12-3/TRBV12-4,TRBJ2-1,.,.,TGTGCCAGCAGTTCAAATCCCCGAAGAAATTCGTTCTTC,CASSSNPRRNSFF
TRBV27,TRBJ1-1,few,.,TGTGCCAGCGGATATCCCAGGGTCACTGAAGCTTTCTTT,CASGYPRVTEAFF
TRBV11-1,TRBJ2-5,.,.,TGTGCCAGCAGCTCGAACAGGGCCCGTCGGGAGCAGTACTTC,CASSSNRARREQYF
TRBV11-1,TRBJ1-6,.,.,TGTGCCAGCAGCTTAGCGGGACCCACGGGGTCACCCCTCCACTTT,CASSLAGPTGSPLHF
TRBV7-9,TRBJ2-1,.,.,TGTGCCAGCAGCTTAGTTAAGACAGGAGTTAATGAGCAGTTCTTC,CASSLVKTGVNEQFF
TRBV7-2,TRBJ2-7,.,TRBD2,TGTGCCAGCAGCTTAGGACTAGCGGGAGCCTACAATGAGCAGTACTTC,CASSLGLAGAYNEQYF
TRBV12-3/TRBV12-4,TRBJ2-1,.,TRBD2,TGTGCCAGCAGTTTATCGTGGACTAGCGGGACTGGTGAGCAGTTCTTC,CASSLSWTSGTGEQFF
TRBV5-1,TRBJ2-3,.,.,TGCGCCAGCAGGAGAGGACCATTGAAGGGGGCAGATACGCAGTATTTT,CASRRGPLKGADTQYF
TRBV12-3/TRBV12-4,TRBJ2-1,.,TRBD2,TGTGCCAGCAGTTTATCCACTAGCGGGATCCTATACAATGAGCAGTTCTTC,CASSLSTSGILYNEQFF
TRBV20-1,TRBJ2-5,few,TRBD1,TGCAGTGCTCCCGACAGGGGGCAAGAGACCCAGTACTTC,CSAPDRGQETQYF
TRBV7-6,TRBJ2-4,few,.,TGTGCCAGCAGCAGATCCGGGACTTCCCCTTCTAACATTCAGTACTTC,CASSRSGTSPSNIQYF
TRBV7-9,TRBJ1-2,few,.,TGTGCCAGCAGCTTAGTATGGTTAGAAAACTATGGCTACACCTTC,CASSLVWLENYGYTF
TRBV20-1,TRBJ2-2,.,.,TGCAGTGCCCAAATGGACGCTAACACCGGGGAGCTGTTTTTT,CSAQMDANTGELFF
TRBV6-5,TRBJ2-1,.,.,TGTGCCAGCAGTCGATTCCCGGGACCAACCCCAAATGAGCAGTTCTTC,CASSRFPGPTPNEQFF
TRBV18,TRBJ2-7,.,.,TGTGCCAGCTCACGGAGGGGGACATCAAGCTCCTACGAGCAGTACTTC,CASSRRGTSSSYEQYF
TRBV2,TRBJ1-2,.,.,TGTGCCAGCAGTGAAGACAGATTTGACTATGGCTACACCTTC,CASSEDRFDYGYTF
TRBV20-1,TRBJ1-4,few,TRBD1,TGCAGTGCTAGCCGCCGGGACAGGGATGAAAAACTGTTTTTT,CSASRRDRDEKLFF
TRBV7-9,TRBJ2-5,few,TRBD1,TGTGCCAGCAGCTTAGGACAGGGGGCAACAGAGACCCAGTACTTC,CASSLGQGATETQYF